These 23 T cell receptor beta chains originate from one sample sequenced in a study of T cell responses to AZD1222 COVID-19 vaccine. Only in-frame clones appear in the TCRdb table, and some are missing; sequencing was by immunoSEQ multiplex PCR. The sample shows 55,000 to 65,000 clones, 70% to 90% of them seen only once. The sample consisted of peripheral blood, taken on day 0 of AZD1222 vaccination. The receptors come from an adult in good health.

A note on this clone: One end of the junction does not line up with germline, which may come from a read error. The chain joins TRBV30 to TRBJ2-7; 9 positions agree with TRBD1. This CDR3 has 11 amino acids. Germline-derived CDR1 and CDR2 are GTSNPN and SVGIG (reference sequence). The CDR3 spells CAWSPGTGRHF. The CDR3 region has the DNA TGTGCCTGGAGTCCGGGGACAGGGAGGCACTTC.

This rearrangement joins TRBV9 to TRBJ1-4; D unclear. Trimming removed 4 bases from V and 0 bases from J, with 4 bases in between. Looked up from germline, CDR1 is SGDLS and CDR2 is YYNGEE. CDR3 length: 13 amino acids. The CDR3 DNA is TGTGCCAGCAGCACAGCAACTAATGAAAAACTGTTTTTT. It specifies CASSTATNEKLFF.

The genes are TRBV9 and TRBJ2-1, with D unclear. V lost 0 bases, J lost 8 bases, and 9 bases lay in between. The CDR3 runs 13 residues. Germline CDR1 SGDLS, CDR2 YYNGEE. CDR3 region: CASSVGSADEQFF. CDR3 coding DNA: TGTGCCAGCAGCGTAGGAAGTGCAGATGAGCAGTTCTTC.

In its sample, this clone was seen once. The chain has TRBV5-6 and TRBJ1-1; D gene ambiguous. Trimming took 1 base from V and 1 from J, leaving 5 bases between them. The CDR3 runs to 13 residues. The germline gives CDR1 SGHDT, CDR2 YYEEEE. Here the CDR3 DNA reads TGTGCCAGCAGCTTGAGACCGAACACTGAAGCTTTCTTT. Amino acid sequence: CASSLRPNTEAFF.

This chain connects TRBV12-3 or TRBV12-4 to TRBJ1-2; D ambiguous. V was clipped by 3 bases and J by 8 bases, with 13 bases between them. CDR3 length: 13 amino acids. This chain's CDR3 is CASSLISTYGYTF. CDR3 coding DNA: TGTGCCAGCAGTTTGATATCGACGTACGGCTACACCTTC.

The V and J genes are TRBV30 and TRBJ1-1; no definite D call. There are 16 residues in the CDR3. V shed 1 base and J shed 3 bases, with 18 bases lying between them. The germline gives CDR1 GTSNPN, CDR2 SVGIG (reference sequence). Here the CDR3 reads CAWSGGEWLEDTEAFF. CDR3 sequence (DNA): TGTGCCTGGAGTGGCGGTGAATGGTTAGAGGACACTGAAGCTTTCTTT. The entire variable domain, with the rest obtained from reference TRBV30 and TRBJ1-1, is as follows: SQTIHQWPATLVQPVGSPLSLECTVEGTSNPNLYWYRQAAGRGLQLLFYSVGIGQISSEVPQNLSASRPQDRQFILSSKKLLLSDSGFYLCAWSGGEWLEDTEAFFGQGTRLTVV.

The chain uses TRBV18 and TRBJ2-7, with 7 nucleotides matching TRBD1. CDR1 is KGHSH, CDR2 LQKENI, per germline. The V and J ends lost 6 bases and 3 bases, in that order; junction bases with no gene match: 8. The length of the CDR3 is 14 residues. CDR3 nucleotides: TGTGCCAGCTCTCCCGGGACAGCGCTCTACGAGCAGTACTTC. Translating it yields CASSPGTALYEQYF.

The chain uses TRBV5-1 and TRBJ1-6; 8 bases agree with TRBD1. This CDR3 comprises 17 residues. Unmatched junction bases numbered 16, after V lost 4 bases and J lost 10 bases. Looked up from germline, CDR1 is SGHRS and CDR2 is YFSETQ. Here the CDR3 reads CASSREKDRVAGSPLHF. In nucleotides, the CDR3 is TGCGCCAGCAGCCGTGAAAAGGACAGGGTAGCTGGCTCACCCCTCCACTTT. The variable domain in full, completed from reference TRBV5-1 and TRBJ1-6, reads KAGVTQTPRYLIKTRGQQVTLSCSPISGHRSVSWYQQTPGQGLQFLFEYFSETQRNKGNFPGRFSGRQFSNSRSEMNVSTLELGDSALYLCASSREKDRVAGSPLHFGNGTRLTVT.

This clone has just one count. The V call is TRBV5-1, the J call TRBJ1-1; tentative D call: TRBD1 (6 bases). Deletions cut 0 bases from V and 1 base from J, with 10 bases between. The CDR3 extends over 15 amino acids. Germline V CDR1 and CDR2: SGHRS, YFSETQ. CDR3 in DNA: TGCGCCAGCAGCTTGGGGATAGGGGGGAACACTGAAGCTTTCTTT. This sequence encodes CASSLGIGGNTEAFF.

This sequence joins TRBV19 and TRBJ2-2; D is unclear. Per germline, CDR1 LNHDA and CDR2 SQIVND (reference sequence). The CDR3 sequence is 13 residues long. V shed 5 bases and J shed 4 bases, with 8 bases lying between them. The CDR3 DNA reads TGTGCCAGTAGTTGGAGCAGCACCGGGGAGCTGTTTTTT. Protein sequence: CASSWSSTGELFF.

The J gene is TRBJ2-3, the V gene TRBV20-1, with 9 bases fitting TRBD2. V shed 3 bases and J 8 bases; nucleotides not matched to a gene: 12. Germline CDR1 and CDR2: DFQATT and SNEGSKA (reference sequence). The CDR3 runs to 15 residues. Written as DNA, the CDR3 is TGCAGTGCTAGTGCATATACGCGGGGGGGAGGTACGCAGTATTTT. Its translation: CSASAYTRGGGTQYF.

This rearrangement joins TRBV9 to TRBJ1-6; D uncertain. CDR1 is SGDLS and CDR2 is YYNGEE in the germline V gene. The CDR3 is made up of 15 amino acids. The ends were cut back, 4 bases at V and 0 bases at J, with 8 bases in the middle. CDR3 nucleotides: TGTGCCAGCAGCCGGGCGAGCTCCTATAATTCACCCCTCCACTTT. It yields the protein CASSRASSYNSPLHF.

V and J are TRBV29-1 and TRBJ1-1, with no clear D. Trimming removed 3 bases at V and 3 bases at J, with 5 bases between. This CDR3 region has 11 residues. Germline V gene sequence: CDR1 SQVTM, CDR2 ANQGSEA. CDR3 region: CSVDRDTEAFF. Written as DNA, the CDR3 is TGCAGCGTTGATAGGGACACTGAAGCTTTCTTT.

V is TRBV7-9 and J is TRBJ2-5; tentative D call: TRBD2 (5 bases). The CDR3 spans 14 residues. Trimming pared 4 bases from V and 1 base from J, leaving 10 bases between. Per the germline V gene, CDR1 is SEHNR and CDR2 is FQNEAQ (reference sequence). CDR3 protein: CASSSTAVQETQYF. CDR3 bases: TGTGCCAGCAGCTCCACAGCGGTCCAAGAGACCCAGTACTTC.

In its sample, this clone was seen once. The V and J genes are TRBV10-3 and TRBJ2-7, with TRBD2 matching over 8 bases. With V trimmed by 0 bases and J by 6 bases, 10 bases remained unmatched. This CDR3 is 16 amino acids long. Germline assignment: CDR1 ENHRY and CDR2 SYGVKD. In DNA form, the CDR3 reads TGTGCCATCAGTGAGTCGATGGGACTAGTAGGAACCGAGCAGTACTTC. Its translation: CAISESMGLVGTEQYF.

This clone was observed a few times. The chain's CDR3 is CASSFAETQYF. In nucleotides, the CDR3 is TGTGCCAGCAGTTTTGCGGAGACCCAGTACTTC. The J gene is TRBJ2-5, the V gene TRBV6-5, with unresolved D. The germline V gene encodes CDR1 MNHEY and CDR2 SVGAGI. This CDR3 region has 11 residues. V gave up 4 bases and J gave up 5 bases, with 5 bases separating them.

The rearrangement joins TRBV3-1 (or the pseudogene TRBV3-2) to TRBJ1-2, with a tentative D call TRBD1 (5 bases). V lost 1 base and J lost 8, with 17 bases in between. The CDR3 length is 15 residues. Per the germline V gene, CDR1 is LGHDT and CDR2 is YNNKEL (reference sequence). CDR3 in DNA: TGTGCCAGCAGCCAAGCAAGTGGGGGGAATAGGGGCTACACCTTC. As protein: CASSQASGGNRGYTF.

V gene TRBV19 combines with J gene TRBJ2-5, with 9 bases identical to TRBD2. Germline CDR1 and CDR2: LNHDA and SQIVND (reference sequence). The CDR3 extends over 15 amino acids. V lost 6 bases and J lost 5; bases outside the gene matches: 10. CDR3 amino acids: CASSTQREAGETQYF. CDR3 sequence (DNA): TGTGCCAGTAGCACCCAGCGGGAGGCCGGGGAGACCCAGTACTTC.

The chain employs TRBV19 and TRBJ2-1, with 7 bases matching TRBD2. The length of the CDR3 is 14 residues. Losses at the gene ends were 2 bases for V and 6 bases for J; bases not matched to a gene: 4. From germline, CDR1 is LNHDA and CDR2 SQIVND (reference sequence). CDR3 loop: CASSIIGGGNEQFF. Written as DNA, the CDR3 is TGTGCCAGTAGTATAATTGGGGGGGGCAATGAGCAGTTCTTC. The variable domain in full, completed from reference TRBV19 and TRBJ2-1, reads DGGITQSPKYLFRKEGQNVTLSCEQNLNHDAMYWYRQDPGQGLRLIYYSQIVNDFQKGDIAEGYSVSREKKESFPLTVTSAQKNPTAFYLCASSIIGGGNEQFFGPGTRLTVL.

The V and J genes are TRBV10-3 and TRBJ1-2; 7 bases align to TRBD1. The germline V gene encodes CDR1 ENHRY and CDR2 SYGVKD. V lost 4 bases to trimming and J lost 2 bases; unmatched junction nucleotides: 4. The CDR3 totals 14 residues. The CDR3 coding sequence is TGTGCCATCAGTGCCCAGGGGGGCAACTATGGCTACACCTTC. This codes for CAISAQGGNYGYTF.

This clone came up once. The chain recombines TRBV4-2 with TRBJ1-5, with D uncertain. CDR1 is LGHNA, CDR2 YNFKEQ, per germline. CDR3 length: 15 amino acids. The V gene lost 0 bases and the J gene lost 0 bases, with 6 bases spanning the gap. The CDR3 region is CASSQEEGSNQPQHF. Written as DNA, the CDR3 is TGTGCCAGCAGCCAAGAGGAGGGTAGCAATCAGCCCCAGCATTTT.

This clone has a handful of counts. J is TRBJ1-1 and V is TRBV27; TRBD1 agrees at 7 bases. Trimming cost V 5 bases and J 3 bases; bases outside gene matches: 3. This CDR3 is built from 13 residues. Germline V lookup: CDR1 MNHEY, CDR2 SMNVEV (reference sequence). This CDR3 is CASSRDRDTEAFF. CDR3 coding DNA: TGTGCCAGCAGTAGAGACAGGGACACTGAAGCTTTCTTT.

The chain joins TRBV10-2 to TRBJ2-7; D is uncertain. Trimming shortened V by 2 bases and J by 4 bases, and 9 bases separated the two germline ends. Germline CDR1 reads WSHSY; CDR2 reads SAAADI. The CDR3 is 13 residues long. This chain's CDR3 is CASSEGNLYEQYF. Written as DNA, the CDR3 is TGCGCCAGCAGTGAGGGAAATCTTTACGAGCAGTACTTC.